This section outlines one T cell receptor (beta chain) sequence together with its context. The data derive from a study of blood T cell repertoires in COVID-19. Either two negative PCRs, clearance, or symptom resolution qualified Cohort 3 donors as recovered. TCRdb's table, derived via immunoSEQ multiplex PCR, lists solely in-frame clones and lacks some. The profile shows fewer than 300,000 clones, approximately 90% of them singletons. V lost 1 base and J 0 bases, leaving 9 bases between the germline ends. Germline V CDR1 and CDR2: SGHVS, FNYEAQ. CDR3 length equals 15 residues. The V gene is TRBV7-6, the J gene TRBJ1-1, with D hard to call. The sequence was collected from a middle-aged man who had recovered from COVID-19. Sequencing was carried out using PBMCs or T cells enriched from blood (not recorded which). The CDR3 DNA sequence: TGTGCCAGCAGCTTAGGGGAGATCATGAACACTGAAGCTTTCTTT. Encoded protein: CASSLGEIMNTEAFF.